This T cell receptor beta chain was obtained from a study of T-cell reconstitution after alpha-beta-depleted transplantation in children. Study-wide findings and caveats: Counts and diversity of T cells one year after transplant came mostly from newly produced T cells. After transplant, high TCRbeta diversity at day 60 in some patients arose from surviving recipient T cells and thymic progenitors. Reportedly, roughly two months post-transplant, alpha-beta T cells arose from several hundred expanded graft clones.

Molecular barcoding with unique molecular identifiers was used for the TCRbeta library. TCRdb ran MiXCR on the PCR reads and lists one entry per CDR3 protein. The repertoire holds some 310,000 distinct CDR3 sequences, around 25% seen once, with roughly 9.7% in the top ten. This clonotype was detected a few times. Its antigen is not known. Trimming left V 2 bases short and J 4 bases short, with 11 bases between. The CDR3 is 14 amino acids. From germline, CDR1 is SGHRS and CDR2 YFSETQ. The sample in question was PBMCs, mostly from graft donor cells, obtained 180 days after TCRalphabeta/CD19-depleted stem cell transplant. The rearrangement uses TRBV5-1 and TRBJ2-3; a possible D gene is TRBD1 (5 bases). This TCR was sampled from a male patient younger than 18 who had a stem cell transplant for acute lymphoblastic leukemia, so the T cells may come from the graft donor. The CDR3 sequence is CASSFSGPPDTQYF. Written as DNA, the CDR3 is TGCGCCAGCAGCTTCTCAGGGCCCCCAGATACGCAGTATTTT.